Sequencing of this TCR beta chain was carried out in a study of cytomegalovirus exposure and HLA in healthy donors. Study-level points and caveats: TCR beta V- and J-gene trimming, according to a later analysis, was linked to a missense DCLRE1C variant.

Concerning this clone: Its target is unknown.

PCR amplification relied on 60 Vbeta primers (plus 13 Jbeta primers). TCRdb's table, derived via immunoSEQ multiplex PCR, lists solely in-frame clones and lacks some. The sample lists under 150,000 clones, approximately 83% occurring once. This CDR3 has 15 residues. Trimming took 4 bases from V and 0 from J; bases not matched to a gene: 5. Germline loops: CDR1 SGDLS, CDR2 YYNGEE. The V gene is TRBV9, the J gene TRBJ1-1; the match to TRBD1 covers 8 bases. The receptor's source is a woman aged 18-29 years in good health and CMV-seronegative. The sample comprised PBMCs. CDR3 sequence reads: CASSLGQGLNTEAFF. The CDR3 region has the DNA TGTGCCAGCAGCCTAGGACAGGGACTGAACACTGAAGCTTTCTTT.